The 29 T cell receptor beta chains given below trace back to one sample, sequenced in a study of blood T cell repertoires in COVID-19 (dated by TCRdb to about 2020). The library was made by the immunoSEQ multiplex PCR assay. TCRdb limited this immuneACCESS table to in-frame rearrangements with V and J called. A share of clones is missing; checked studies link under half to unresolved V genes, and the rest is unexplained. The sample table contains around 200,000 clones; only one count was recorded for approximately 84% of them. Jointly, the top ten make up roughly 5% of the sample. Sequencing was done on a sample of peripheral blood. The receptors shown here come from a woman older than 75 with acute or convalescent COVID-19.

For the CDR3, the DNA is TGTGCCAGCAGCCTCACAGGGGATAGCAATCAGCCCCAGCATTTT. This codes for CASSLTGDSNQPQHF. The chain employs TRBV11-2 and TRBJ1-5; 7 bases map to TRBD1. The CDR3 sequence is 15 residues long. The V segment lost 5 bases and the J segment 0 bases; nucleotides outside the gene matches: 4. Germline V gene lookup returns CDR1 SGHAT and CDR2 FQNNGV.

This chain uses TRBV6-6 with TRBJ1-6; D possibly corresponds to TRBD1 (5 bases). Germline loops: CDR1 MNHNY, CDR2 SVGAGI (reference sequence). The CDR3 is 16 amino acids. The V end was cut by 4 bases, the J end by 4 bases, with 14 bases between. The CDR3 reads CASSFDSFNYNSPLHF. For the CDR3, the DNA is TGTGCCAGCAGTTTCGACAGTTTTAATTATAATTCACCCCTCCACTTT.

This clone has just one count. This chain uses TRBV2 with TRBJ1-4; D gene ambiguous. V gave up 3 bases and J gave up 8 bases, with 10 bases separating them. This CDR3 contains 13 residues. Germline V lookup: CDR1 SNHLY, CDR2 FYNNEI. CDR3 protein: CASSDIDTEKLFF. The CDR3, as DNA: TGTGCCAGCAGTGATATTGACACGGAAAAACTGTTTTTT.

This sequence joins TRBV27 and TRBJ1-2; 8 bases align to TRBD1. CDR3 size: 17 residues. Germline values: CDR1 MNHEY, CDR2 SMNVEV (reference sequence). V was clipped by 7 bases and J by 3 bases; unmatched bases: 16. The CDR3 DNA follows: TGTGCCAGCAAAATTTCCCGGGACAGGTCGGGAGACTATGGCTACACCTTC. Protein sequence: CASKISRDRSGDYGYTF.

The V and J genes are TRBV7-2 and TRBJ1-5; TRBD1 agrees at 7 bases. V was pared by 1 base and J by 6 bases, with 3 bases of the junction left unmatched. In germline, CDR1 is SGHTA, CDR2 FQGNSA. CDR3 length: 14 amino acids. The CDR3 nucleotides are TGTGCCAGCAGCTTAGTAGGGGGCGGTCAGCCCCAGCATTTT. Amino acids: CASSLVGGGQPQHF.

The chain is built from TRBV12-3 or TRBV12-4 and TRBJ2-7, with D unclear. V was pared by 2 bases and J by 5 bases, with 10 bases between. CDR3 length: 13 residues. Here the CDR3 reads CASSLTAQNEQYF. The CDR3 coding sequence is TGTGCCAGCAGTTTAACAGCTCAGAACGAGCAGTACTTC.

The chain is built from TRBV2 and TRBJ1-1; TRBD1 might be the D (5 bases). Per the germline V gene, CDR1 is SNHLY and CDR2 is FYNNEI. The V gene lost 5 bases and the J gene lost 0 bases, with 7 bases spanning the gap. The CDR3 has 13 amino acids. The CDR3 reads CASSLQVNTEAFF. Written as DNA, the CDR3 is TGTGCCAGCAGTTTACAGGTGAACACTGAAGCTTTCTTT.

Concerning this clone itself: The same CDR3 also results from other DNA sequences found in this sample. This chain joins TRBV5-6 and TRBJ2-7; D uncertain. CDR1 and CDR2 (germline): SGHDT, YYEEEE. There are 12 residues in the CDR3. The V and J ends lost 0 bases and 3 bases respectively, with 4 bases between them. As DNA, the CDR3 is TGTGCCAGCAGCTTGGCTAGCTACGAGCAGTACTTC. Translating gives CASSLASYEQYF.

This chain connects TRBV11-3 to TRBJ1-3; D is unclear. Germline V gene data show CDR1 as SGHNT and CDR2 as YENEEA. The CDR3 contains 15 residues. Trimming removed 1 base from V and 1 base from J, with 8 bases in between. This CDR3 reads CASSLGSGSGNTIYF. The CDR3 coding sequence is TGTGCCAGCAGCTTAGGTTCGGGGTCTGGAAACACCATATATTTT.

The chain links TRBV28 to TRBJ2-3; possible D gene TRBD2, 7 bases. Germline V gene lookup returns CDR1 MDHEN and CDR2 SYDVKM. V was shortened by 9 bases and J by 0 bases, with 16 bases between the two germline ends. This CDR3 has 15 residues. The CDR3, as DNA: TGTGCCAGTCGACGGGGGGCGCAAAGCACAGATACGCAGTATTTT. This translates into CASRRGAQSTDTQYF.

This chain uses TRBV6-2 or TRBV6-3 with TRBJ2-1, with TRBD1 matching over 12 bases. With V trimmed by 7 bases and J by 9 bases, 10 bases remained unmatched. Germline V CDR1 and CDR2: MNHEY, SVGEGT. This CDR3 contains 15 residues. CDR3 region: CASTPPGQGAGEQFF. Here the CDR3 DNA reads TGTGCCAGCACCCCCCCGGGACAGGGGGCGGGTGAGCAGTTCTTC.

Only one count was recorded for this clone. The chain couples TRBV9 to TRBJ2-1, with 8 bases that match TRBD2. This CDR3 has 15 amino acids. With 1 base clipped from V and 7 bases from J, the junction kept 7 bases outside the gene matches. Germline V CDR1 and CDR2: SGDLS, YYNGEE. The CDR3 DNA reads TGTGCCAGCAGCGTACAGGGACTAGGGGGTAATGAGCAGTTCTTC. Its translation is CASSVQGLGGNEQFF.

CDR3 coding DNA: TGTGCCAGCAGGGCTATCCGGGACTCAAGCTCCTATAATTCACCCCTCCACTTT. Protein sequence: CASRAIRDSSSYNSPLHF. This chain uses TRBV27 with TRBJ1-6, with D perhaps matching TRBD1 (5 bases). Per the germline V gene, CDR1 is MNHEY and CDR2 is SMNVEV (reference sequence). This CDR3 is 18 amino acids long. Deletions cut 6 bases from V and 0 bases from J, with 18 bases between.

This chain connects TRBV29-1 to TRBJ2-7; a possible D gene is TRBD2 (5 bases). Trimming left V 4 bases short and J 3 bases short, with 10 bases between. Germline V gene data show CDR1 as SQVTM and CDR2 as ANQGSEA. This CDR3 has 12 amino acids. The CDR3: CSVAGGGYEQYF. The CDR3 DNA reads as TGCAGCGTTGCCGGCGGAGGCTACGAGCAGTACTTC.

This clone was found a few times. The chain links TRBV7-2 to TRBJ2-7; D unclear. V lost 6 bases to trimming and J lost 4 bases, with 10 bases between them. Per the germline V gene, CDR1 is SGHTA and CDR2 is FQGNSA. The CDR3 length is 12 residues. The CDR3 DNA sequence: TGTGCCAGCAGATTGCTATGGTACGAGCAGTACTTC. Translating it yields CASRLLWYEQYF.

CDR3: CASSLLGGLYEQYF. The CDR3 region has the DNA TGTGCCAGCAGCTTATTGGGGGGGCTTTACGAGCAGTACTTC. The chain uses TRBV7-9 and TRBJ2-7; D is perhaps TRBD2 (7 bases). Germline loops: CDR1 SEHNR, CDR2 FQNEAQ (reference sequence). This CDR3 is 14 amino acids long. The germline V and J ends were trimmed by 2 bases and 4 bases, with 12 bases remaining between them.

This clone has more than one count but fewer than ten. The gene calls are TRBV12-3 or TRBV12-4 and TRBJ1-2, with D tentatively TRBD1 (6 bases). V lost 6 bases and J lost 6, with 14 bases in between. This CDR3 has 13 amino acids. CDR3 amino acids: CASSLLAGDGYTF. The CDR3 region has the DNA TGTGCCAGCAGCCTCTTAGCAGGGGATGGCTACACCTTC.

The V gene is TRBV19, the J gene TRBJ1-1, with D possibly TRBD1 on 5 matching bases. Germline lookup yields CDR1 LNHDA and CDR2 SQIVND (reference sequence). The CDR3 runs 16 residues. The V and J ends lost 6 bases and 1 base respectively, with 18 bases between them. The CDR3 coding sequence is TGTGCCAGTAGCCCCCCCCGCGGCAGGGAGAACACTGAAGCTTTCTTT. The encoded protein is CASSPPRGRENTEAFF.

The chain uses TRBV11-3 and TRBJ2-3; 15 bases line up with TRBD2. Germline V CDR1 and CDR2: SGHNT, YENEEA. V lost 5 bases to trimming and J lost 3 bases; unmatched junction nucleotides: 3. This CDR3 is 16 amino acids long. This CDR3 is CASSPGTSGRTDTQYF. The CDR3 nucleotides read TGTGCCAGCAGCCCTGGGACTAGCGGGAGGACAGATACGCAGTATTTT.

The chain links TRBV14 to TRBJ1-1; D call uncertain. The CDR3 runs to 13 residues. CDR1 and CDR2 from the germline V gene are SGHDN and FVKESK. V was cut by 8 bases and J by 0 bases, with 10 bases left in between. In nucleotides, the CDR3 is TGTGCCAGCGCCGGCGGGCTGAACACTGAAGCTTTCTTT. Protein sequence: CASAGGLNTEAFF.

The chain recombines TRBV7-2 with TRBJ1-1; D gene unclear. The CDR3 loop spans 11 amino acids. V was cut by 3 bases and J by 11 bases, with 10 bases left in between. Germline-derived CDR1 and CDR2 are SGHTA and FQGNSA. The CDR3 DNA is TGTGCCAGCAGCTTTAGCTATCCGGCTTTCTTT. Residues: CASSFSYPAFF. Together with reference TRBV7-2 and TRBJ1-1, the CDR3 gives the full variable domain: GAGVSQSPSNKVTEKGKDVELRCDPISGHTALYWYRQSLGQGLEFLIYFQGNSAPDKSGLPSDRFSAERTGGSVSTLTIQRTQQEDSAVYLCASSFSYPAFFGQGTRLTVV.

In the case of this clone: Other DNA sequences in this specimen translate into the identical CDR3. The genes are TRBV7-2 and TRBJ2-1; D unresolved. Germline loops: CDR1 SGHTA, CDR2 FQGNSA. V was shortened by 1 base and J by 4 bases, with 5 bases between the two germline ends. CDR3 size: 13 residues. The chain's CDR3 is CASSLGEYNEQFF. For the CDR3, the DNA is TGTGCCAGCAGCTTAGGAGAGTACAATGAGCAGTTCTTC.

The chain couples TRBV10-3 to TRBJ1-1; TRBD1 matches 8 bases. V was clipped by 6 bases and J by 5 bases; unmatched bases: 17. This CDR3 is built from 17 residues. Germline-derived CDR1 and CDR2 are ENHRY and SYGVKD. The CDR3 sequence is CAIREETGESARTEAFF. CDR3 DNA sequence: TGTGCCATCAGAGAAGAGACAGGGGAGAGTGCAAGGACTGAAGCTTTCTTT.

The chain employs TRBV28 and TRBJ1-4, with 7 positions matching TRBD1. Germline V gene data show CDR1 as MDHEN and CDR2 as SYDVKM. The CDR3 is 13 residues long. After removal of 5 bases from V and 12 bases from J, the junction contained 9 bases not matched to a gene. In nucleotides, the CDR3 is TGTGCCAGCAGTATACTTCAGGGGGTTGAACTGTTTTTT. Translation gives CASSILQGVELFF.

This clone has only a few counts. The gene calls are TRBV7-8 and TRBJ2-1; a weak D match, TRBD1 (6 bases). Germline V lookup: CDR1 SGHVS, CDR2 FQNEAQ. The CDR3 consists of 16 residues. Trimming removed 3 bases at V and 6 bases at J, with 18 bases between. CDR3 coding DNA: TGTGCCAGCAGCTTCCAACGGGTCAGGGGATTCAATGAGCAGTTCTTC. Its protein product is CASSFQRVRGFNEQFF.

This clone was counted a few times. The CDR3 region has the DNA TGTGCCAGCAGCTTACTGACAGGGGCAGTAAATTCACCCCTCCACTTT. Translating it yields CASSLLTGAVNSPLHF. The rearrangement links TRBV11-2 to TRBJ1-6, with 8 positions matching TRBD1. The junction had 7 bases not matched to a gene; V was cut back by 2 bases and J by 7 bases. Germline CDR1 reads SGHAT; CDR2 reads FQNNGV. The CDR3 spans 16 residues.

This chain connects TRBV2 to TRBJ1-2; TRBD1 is a possible D gene (5 bases). Between the trimmed V and J ends, which lost 11 bases and 0 bases, there was a span of 19 bases. The length of the CDR3 is 15 residues. Looked up from germline, CDR1 is SNHLY and CDR2 is FYNNEI. CDR3 bases: TGTGCCTCGACAGTTCGTGCTACAACTAACTATGGCTACACCTTC. Its protein product is CASTVRATTNYGYTF.

The V gene is TRBV20-1, the J gene TRBJ2-1; D gene ambiguous. The CDR3 extends over 14 amino acids. The germline gives CDR1 DFQATT, CDR2 SNEGSKA (reference sequence). Trimming took off 3 bases at V and 9 bases at J, with 18 bases between the two ends. The DNA of the CDR3 is TGCAGTGCTAGTTCCGCCACTTCGGTCATTGAGCAGTTCTTC. This sequence encodes CSASSATSVIEQFF.

The V call is TRBV5-1, the J call TRBJ2-7; 8 nucleotides agree with TRBD2. This CDR3 spans 15 amino acids. The J segment lost 6 bases and the V segment lost 4 bases, leaving 12 bases of the junction unmatched. Germline CDR1 and CDR2: SGHRS and YFSETQ. CDR3 DNA: TGCGCCAGCAGCCACGGGTTGACTAGCGATTTCGAGCAGTACTTC. The encoded protein is CASSHGLTSDFEQYF.